Following are 27 T cell receptor beta chains from one sample sequenced in a study of blood T cells in healthy people across ages. A second about 6 to 12 cycle PCR used barcoded and J-beta primers. Via MiXCR, TCRdb re-called the 5' RACE reads, giving one row per CDR3 protein. The table records around 2 million distinct CDR3 sequences, about two fifths of them present only once. The sequenced sample was blood. Receptors originate from a human donor in good health.

The rearrangement joins TRBV7-9 to TRBJ1-2; 7 bases fit TRBD1. From germline, CDR1 is SEHNR and CDR2 FQNEAQ (reference sequence). CDR3 size: 14 residues. V was pared by 5 bases and J by 3 bases, with 6 bases of the junction left unmatched. The CDR3 DNA reads as TGTGCCAGCAGCGTTCAGGGGGTTGACTATGGCTACACCTTC. This gives the protein CASSVQGVDYGYTF.

The V and J genes are TRBV7-2 and TRBJ2-2; TRBD2 agrees at 10 bases. Germline assignment: CDR1 SGHTA and CDR2 FQGNSA. With 4 bases clipped from V and 3 bases from J, the junction kept 2 bases outside the gene matches. CDR3 size: 15 residues. The CDR3 loop reads CASSSTSGYTGELFF. The CDR3 nucleotides are TGTGCCAGCAGCTCGACTAGCGGGTACACCGGGGAGCTGTTTTTT.

The chain uses TRBV7-9 and TRBJ2-1; 9 bases fit TRBD1. V lost 5 bases and J lost 5; bases outside the gene matches: 13. This CDR3 region has 17 residues. Per germline, CDR1 SEHNR and CDR2 FQNEAQ (reference sequence). CDR3 DNA: TGTGCCAGCAGCCCGGACAACCCGGGACAGGGTCACAATGAGCAGTTCTTC. Translated: CASSPDNPGQGHNEQFF.

Comments on this clonotype: At one end the junction does not follow the germline gene, possibly because of a read error. The chain has TRBV3-1 and TRBJ2-4; no clear D. The germline CDR1 and CDR2 sequences are LGHDT and YNNKEL (reference sequence). The CDR3 spans 17 residues. The CDR3 sequence is CASSQPSVRLAKNIHYF. CDR3 bases: TGTGCCAGCAGTCAACCCTCGGTCCGGCTCGCCAAAAACATTCACTACTTC.

This clonotype has a count of ten or more. At one end, the junction sequence differs from germline, possibly due to a read error. V usage is TRBV5-1 and J usage is TRBJ2-7, with 11 bases aligning to TRBD1. The germline V gene has CDR1 SGHRS and CDR2 YFSETQ. The CDR3 runs 14 residues. CDR3 DNA sequence: TGTGCCAGCAGTTGGGGACAGGGGGCCTACGAGCAGTACTTC. This codes for CASSWGQGAYEQYF.

The J gene is TRBJ1-1, the V gene TRBV4-3, with 8 bases that match TRBD1. J gave up 4 bases and V 0 bases, and 7 bases lay outside the gene matches. The CDR3 is 16 residues long. Germline V gives CDR1 LGHNA, CDR2 YSLEER. The CDR3 DNA is TGCGCCAGCAGCCAAGATAGGACAGGGCCGACCACTGAAGCTTTCTTT. It encodes CASSQDRTGPTTEAFF.

A few counts support this clonotype. V usage is TRBV4-3 and J usage is TRBJ1-1, with D hard to call. The V and J ends lost 0 bases and 3 bases respectively, with 11 bases between them. From germline, CDR1 is LGHNA and CDR2 YSLEER. The CDR3 covers 15 residues. For the CDR3, the DNA is TGCGCCAGCAGCCAAGAATGGCATCCCGACACTGAAGCTTTCTTT. It codes for CASSQEWHPDTEAFF.

Only one count was recorded for this clonotype. The chain has TRBV3-1 and TRBJ2-5; 11 bases map to TRBD2. This CDR3 contains 16 residues. V shed 5 bases and J 2 bases; nucleotides not matched to a gene: 7. Germline CDR1 and CDR2: LGHDT and YNNKEL (reference sequence). CDR3 DNA sequence: TGTGCCAGCAGCAGAAGACTAGCGGGGATACAAGAGACCCAGTACTTC. Translation: CASSRRLAGIQETQYF.

This clonotype turned up a few times. V is TRBV24-1 and J is TRBJ1-2, with D perhaps matching TRBD1 (6 bases). The V gene lost 3 bases and the J gene lost 4 bases, with 8 bases spanning the gap. Germline assignment: CDR1 KGHDR and CDR2 SFDVKD. This CDR3 region has 13 residues. In nucleotides, the CDR3 is TGTGCCACCAGTGATGGACAGCTCTATGGCTACACCTTC. Translating gives CATSDGQLYGYTF.

The sample holds a few counts of this clonotype. J is TRBJ2-7 and V is TRBV5-1, with 7 bases fitting TRBD1. J was trimmed by 7 bases and V by 4 bases; bases with no gene match: 8. This CDR3 has 13 amino acids. Germline assignment: CDR1 SGHRS and CDR2 YFSETQ. As DNA, the CDR3 is TGCGCCAGCAGCGAAACGGGACAGTATGAGCAGTACTTC. It specifies CASSETGQYEQYF.

The chain joins TRBV18 to TRBJ2-7; a weak D match, TRBD2 (5 bases). Germline V gene data show CDR1 as KGHSH and CDR2 as LQKENI. The CDR3 runs 16 residues. V was pared by 3 bases and J by 5 bases, with 20 bases between. CDR3 region: CASSPGRGPFVDEQYF. CDR3 nucleotide sequence: TGTGCCAGCTCACCGGGAAGAGGGCCCTTCGTCGACGAGCAGTACTTC. The entire variable domain, with the rest obtained from reference TRBV18 and TRBJ2-7, is as follows: NAGVMQNPRHLVRRRGQEARLRCSPMKGHSHVYWYRQLPEEGLKFMVYLQKENIIDESGMPKERFSAEFPKEGPSILRIQQVVRGDSAAYFCASSPGRGPFVDEQYFGPGTRLTVT.

This clonotype was observed a handful of times. The chain recombines TRBV15 with TRBJ2-5; no reliable D call. Between the trimmed V and J ends, which lost 2 bases and 5 bases, there was a span of 9 bases. There are 13 residues in the CDR3. Germline loops: CDR1 LNHNV, CDR2 YYDKDF (reference sequence). In nucleotides, the CDR3 is TGTGCCACCAGCAGACCCCCCGAGGAGACCCAGTACTTC. It codes for CATSRPPEETQYF.

The chain has TRBV3-1 and TRBJ2-7; 9 bases match TRBD1. V shed 1 base, J shed 3 bases, and the junction held 13 bases outside the gene matches. The CDR3 has 18 amino acids. The germline CDR1 and CDR2 sequences are LGHDT and YNNKEL (reference sequence). CDR3 amino acids: CASSQVGTGLWEDYEQYF. CDR3 DNA sequence: TGTGCCAGCAGCCAAGTGGGGACAGGGCTTTGGGAGGACTACGAGCAGTACTTC.

The V call is TRBV14, the J call TRBJ1-6; TRBD1 matches at 8 bases. Germline V gene sequence: CDR1 SGHDN, CDR2 FVKESK. The J segment lost 2 bases and the V segment lost 2 bases, leaving 8 bases of the junction unmatched. The CDR3 loop spans 18 amino acids. Written as DNA, the CDR3 is TGTGCCAGCAGCCAATCGGTCCGGACAGGGACCTATAATTCACCCCTCCACTTT. The encoded protein is CASSQSVRTGTYNSPLHF.

This rearrangement joins TRBV12-3 or TRBV12-4 to TRBJ2-1; D unclear. The CDR3 totals 18 residues. Trimming shortened V by 3 bases and J by 0 bases, and 18 bases separated the two germline ends. CDR3 residues: CASSFYGWGQSSYNEQFF. CDR3 nucleotides: TGTGCCAGCAGTTTTTATGGATGGGGTCAGAGCTCCTACAATGAGCAGTTCTTC.

This clonotype occurred many times. V usage is TRBV6-6 and J usage is TRBJ2-5; D possibly corresponds to TRBD1 (5 bases). CDR3 size: 15 residues. V was trimmed by 2 bases and J by 3 bases, leaving 13 bases between them. The germline CDR1 and CDR2 sequences are MNHNY and SVGAGI (reference sequence). CDR3 loop: CASSYTRVAEETQYF. In DNA, the CDR3 is TGTGCCAGCAGTTACACCAGGGTTGCGGAAGAGACCCAGTACTTC.

The V and J genes are TRBV10-3 and TRBJ2-3; a possible D gene is TRBD2 (5 bases). Germline values: CDR1 ENHRY, CDR2 SYGVKD. The CDR3 consists of 12 residues. The V and J ends lost 6 bases and 2 bases respectively, with 6 bases between them. DNA for the CDR3: TGTGCCATCAGGGACTTCACAGATACGCAGTATTTT. Translating it yields CAIRDFTDTQYF.

The chain uses TRBV25-1 and TRBJ2-2, with D perhaps matching TRBD1 (6 bases). This CDR3 is built from 14 residues. Germline V gene data show CDR1 as MGHDK and CDR2 as SYGVNS. V was cut by 5 bases and J by 2 bases, with 9 bases left in between. The CDR3 nucleotides are TGTGCCAGCAGTCGGGACACTAACACCGGGGAGCTGTTTTTT. Its protein product is CASSRDTNTGELFF.

This chain links TRBV20-1 with TRBJ2-1, with a tentative D call TRBD2 (5 bases). Germline CDR1 is DFQATT and CDR2 is SNEGSKA (reference sequence). This CDR3 has 9 amino acids. Trimming shortened V by 6 bases and J by 9 bases, and 6 bases separated the two germline ends. The CDR3 here is CSAAGEQFF. DNA of the CDR3: TGCAGTGCCGCGGGTGAGCAGTTCTTC.

The chain uses TRBV4-1 and TRBJ2-7, with TRBD1 identical over 7 bases. The germline V gene has CDR1 MGHRA and CDR2 YSYEKL. CDR3 length: 15 residues. V lost 3 bases and J lost 1; bases outside the gene matches: 6. The CDR3 loop is CASSQAGTDSYEQYF. The CDR3 nucleotides are TGCGCCAGCAGCCAGGCCGGGACAGATTCCTACGAGCAGTACTTC.

The chain is built from TRBV2 and TRBJ2-1, with D possibly being TRBD2 (5 bases). With 1 base removed from V and 9 bases from J, the gap between germline ends came to 13 bases. The CDR3 sequence is 14 residues long. From germline, CDR1 is SNHLY and CDR2 FYNNEI. The CDR3 DNA follows: TGTGCCAGCAGTGAAGGTCTAGCCCGGGGTGAGCAGTTCTTC. It yields the protein CASSEGLARGEQFF.

This clonotype was observed a handful of times. The chain couples TRBV20-1 to TRBJ1-2, with 7 nucleotides matching TRBD1. V lost 5 bases, J lost 3 bases, and 6 bases stayed unmatched. There are 13 residues in the CDR3. Germline V gene lookup returns CDR1 DFQATT and CDR2 SNEGSKA (reference sequence). CDR3 sequence reads: CSASTGADYGYTF. The CDR3 nucleotides are TGCAGTGCTTCCACAGGGGCCGACTATGGCTACACCTTC.

The chain is built from TRBV28 and TRBJ2-7, with 9 bases fitting TRBD1. V lost 4 bases and J lost 3; bases outside the gene matches: 19. This CDR3 is built from 19 residues. Germline CDR1 reads MDHEN; CDR2 reads SYDVKM. The CDR3 loop reads CASSSPGTGISPIFYEQYF. DNA of the CDR3: TGTGCCAGCAGTTCCCCGGGGACAGGGATTTCCCCGATATTCTACGAGCAGTACTTC.

CDR3 in amino acids: CASSYRAGGYNEQFF. As DNA, the CDR3 is TGTGCCAGCAGTTACAGGGCAGGAGGGTACAATGAGCAGTTCTTC. The chain uses TRBV6-6 and TRBJ2-1; D possibly corresponds to TRBD2 (6 bases). This CDR3 has 15 amino acids. Germline assignment: CDR1 MNHNY and CDR2 SVGAGI (reference sequence). V lost 2 bases and J lost 4, with 12 bases in between.

With regard to this clonotype: A junction end diverges from the germline sequence, so it may reflect a read error. The chain couples TRBV12-3 or TRBV12-4 to TRBJ2-7; 8 bases line up with TRBD1. This CDR3 comprises 15 residues. The CDR3 DNA reads as TGTGCCAGCAGTTTTATGGGACAGGATTACTACGAGCGGTACTTC. This translates into CASSFMGQDYYERYF.

The chain employs TRBV20-1 and TRBJ1-4, with a weak D call TRBD1 (5 bases). Germline CDR1 is DFQATT and CDR2 is SNEGSKA (reference sequence). The length of the CDR3 is 12 residues. V lost 5 bases, J lost 7 bases, and 11 bases lay in between. The CDR3 loop is CSAGGAGEKLFF. The CDR3 coding sequence is TGCAGTGCTGGGGGTGCGGGTGAAAAACTGTTTTTT.

This clonotype was seen a few times. V and J are TRBV28 and TRBJ1-2; a possible D gene is TRBD1 (5 bases). V dropped 3 bases and J dropped 4 bases, with 9 bases sitting between them. The CDR3 has 13 amino acids. The germline CDR1 and CDR2 sequences are MDHEN and SYDVKM. CDR3 region: CASSFGAPYGYTF. As DNA, the CDR3 is TGTGCCAGCAGTTTTGGGGCACCCTATGGCTACACCTTC.